The rows below give T cell receptor beta chains drawn from one sample of a study of human T cells and chemical hapten exposure. TCRdb used MiXCR to reprocess the RACE reads, holding one entry per CDR3 protein. The sample has roughly 180,000 distinct CDR3 sequences; about 22% are singletons. The sequences come from whole blood, collected in connection with sensitization to the hapten diphenylcyclopropenone (DPC). All receptors derive from a woman in her fifties or sixties with alopecia areata. Some clones in this sample may be carry-over from other donors' samples. CDR3s include the opening cysteine and the closing phenylalanine or tryptophan.

V	CDR3
TRBV20-1	CSAPELRQGTDTQYF
TRBV29-1	CSLKPRGINTEAFF
TRBV6-2/TRBV6-3	CAGSYLIAGLSYNEQFF
TRBV5-1	CASSLGDTNQPQHF
TRBV7-2	CASSKAGPTDTQYF
TRBV20-1	CSAETSGADTQYF
TRBV29-1	CSVEDQDWQFF
TRBV7-8	CASSLVGLAGHNEQFF
TRBV27	CASRLLAGVETQYF
TRBV27	CASSPTTWTEAFF
TRBV3-1	CASSQDRTSGRPYEQYF
TRBV5-1	CASSSGLAADSYEQYF
TRBV11-2	CASRAGRGRVGTEAFF
TRBV7-9	CASSLGAGRHGYTF
TRBV5-1	CASSLFNLNTGELFF
TRBV11-2	CASSLVSRGDTQYF